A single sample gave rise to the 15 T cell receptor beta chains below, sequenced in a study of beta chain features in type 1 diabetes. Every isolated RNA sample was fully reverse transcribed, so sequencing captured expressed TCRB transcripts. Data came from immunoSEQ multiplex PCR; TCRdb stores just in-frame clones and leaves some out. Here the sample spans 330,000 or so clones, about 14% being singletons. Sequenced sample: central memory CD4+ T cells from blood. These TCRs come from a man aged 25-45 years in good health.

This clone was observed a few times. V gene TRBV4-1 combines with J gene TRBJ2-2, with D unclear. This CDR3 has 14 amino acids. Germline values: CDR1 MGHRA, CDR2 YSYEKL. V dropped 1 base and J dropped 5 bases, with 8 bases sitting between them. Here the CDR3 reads CASSQVQGTGELFF. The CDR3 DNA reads TGCGCCAGCAGCCAAGTTCAAGGGACCGGGGAGCTGTTTTTT.

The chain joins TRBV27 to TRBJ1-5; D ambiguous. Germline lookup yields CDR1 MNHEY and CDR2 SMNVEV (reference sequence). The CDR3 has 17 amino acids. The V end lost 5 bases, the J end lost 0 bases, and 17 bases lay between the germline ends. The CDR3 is CASSPRGPIYSNQPQHF. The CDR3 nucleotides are TGTGCCAGCAGTCCCCGTGGGCCGATATATAGCAATCAGCCCCAGCATTTT.

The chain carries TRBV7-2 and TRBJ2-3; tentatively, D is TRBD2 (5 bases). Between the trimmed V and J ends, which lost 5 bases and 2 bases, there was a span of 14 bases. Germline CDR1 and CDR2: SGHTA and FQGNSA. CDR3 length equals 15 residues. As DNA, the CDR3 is TGTGCCAGCAGCGCCAGGACTCAGGACACAGATACGCAGTATTTT. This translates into CASSARTQDTDTQYF.

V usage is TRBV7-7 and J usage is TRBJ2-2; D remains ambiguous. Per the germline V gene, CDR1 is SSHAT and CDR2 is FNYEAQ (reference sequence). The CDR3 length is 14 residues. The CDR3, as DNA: TGTGCTACAAGCACGGGTGGTGACACCGGGGAGCTGTTTTTT. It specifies CATSTGGDTGELFF.

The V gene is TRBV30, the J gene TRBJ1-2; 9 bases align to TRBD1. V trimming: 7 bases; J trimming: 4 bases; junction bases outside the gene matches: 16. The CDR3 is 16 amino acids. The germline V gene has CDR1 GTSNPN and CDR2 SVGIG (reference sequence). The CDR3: CASSPPGTGSPYGYTF. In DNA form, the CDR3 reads TGTGCCTCCTCCCCCCCCGGGACAGGGTCCCCCTATGGCTACACCTTC.

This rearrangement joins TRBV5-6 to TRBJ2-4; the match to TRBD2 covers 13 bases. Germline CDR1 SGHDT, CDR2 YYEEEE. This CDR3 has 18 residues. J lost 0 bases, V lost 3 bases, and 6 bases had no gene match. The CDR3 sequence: CASSSGLAGDLAKNIQYF. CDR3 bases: TGTGCCAGCAGCTCCGGACTAGCGGGGGATCTAGCCAAAAACATTCAGTACTTC.

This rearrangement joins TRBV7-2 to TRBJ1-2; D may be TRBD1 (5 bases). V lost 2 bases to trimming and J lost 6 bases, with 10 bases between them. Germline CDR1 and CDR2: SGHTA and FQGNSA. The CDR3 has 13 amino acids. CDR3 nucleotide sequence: TGTGCCAGCAGCTTAAGGGGTGTGGATGGCTACACCTTC. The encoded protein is CASSLRGVDGYTF. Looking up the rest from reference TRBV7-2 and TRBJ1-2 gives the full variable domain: GAGVSQSPSNKVTEKGKDVELRCDPISGHTALYWYRQSLGQGLEFLIYFQGNSAPDKSGLPSDRFSAERTGGSVSTLTIQRTQQEDSAVYLCASSLRGVDGYTFGSGTRLTVV.

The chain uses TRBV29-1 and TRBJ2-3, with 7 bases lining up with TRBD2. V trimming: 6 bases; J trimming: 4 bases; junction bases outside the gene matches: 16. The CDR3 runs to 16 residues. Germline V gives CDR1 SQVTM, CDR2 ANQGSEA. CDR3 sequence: CSVGGVTGRLPDTQYF. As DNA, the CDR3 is TGCAGCGTGGGGGGGGTCACTGGCCGACTCCCAGATACGCAGTATTTT.

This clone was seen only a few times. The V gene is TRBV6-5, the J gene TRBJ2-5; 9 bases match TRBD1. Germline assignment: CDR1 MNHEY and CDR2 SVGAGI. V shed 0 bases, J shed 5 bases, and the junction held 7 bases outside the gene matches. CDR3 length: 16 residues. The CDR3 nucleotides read TGTGCCAGCAGTTACTCCCCGGGACAGGGATACGAGACCCAGTACTTC. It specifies CASSYSPGQGYETQYF.

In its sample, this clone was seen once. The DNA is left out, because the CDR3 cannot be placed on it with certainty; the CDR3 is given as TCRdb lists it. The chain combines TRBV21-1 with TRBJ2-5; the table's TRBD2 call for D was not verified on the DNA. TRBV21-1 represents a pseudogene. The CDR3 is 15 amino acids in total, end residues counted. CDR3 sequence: CASSVAGGSQETQYF.

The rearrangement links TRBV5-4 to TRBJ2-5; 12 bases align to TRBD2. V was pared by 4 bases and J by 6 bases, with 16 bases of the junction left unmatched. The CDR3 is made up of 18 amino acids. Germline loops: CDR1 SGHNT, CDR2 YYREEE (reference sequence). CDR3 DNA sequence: TGTGCCAGCAGCCTCCGGACTAGCGGGGACCCGGGTAGACAGACCCAGTACTTC. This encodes CASSLRTSGDPGRQTQYF.

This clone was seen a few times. CDR3 in amino acids: CASRSGLGVIGELFF. The CDR3 DNA reads TGTGCCAGCAGGTCGGGACTAGGTGTTATCGGGGAGCTGTTTTTT. This chain joins TRBV11-2 and TRBJ2-2; TRBD2 aligns across 8 bases. V gave up 6 bases and J gave up 7 bases; unmatched junction bases: 10. The CDR3 sequence is 15 residues long. Germline values: CDR1 SGHAT, CDR2 FQNNGV.

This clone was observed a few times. CDR3 sequence (DNA): TGTGCCAGCAGCGTAGAGCCGGACAGGCAAAATTCACCCCTCCACTTT. This sequence encodes CASSVEPDRQNSPLHF. The chain has TRBV9 and TRBJ1-6; 7 nucleotides align to TRBD1. Trimming removed 0 bases from V and 7 bases from J; junction bases left unmatched: 7. Germline V gene data show CDR1 as SGDLS and CDR2 as YYNGEE. The CDR3 loop spans 16 amino acids.

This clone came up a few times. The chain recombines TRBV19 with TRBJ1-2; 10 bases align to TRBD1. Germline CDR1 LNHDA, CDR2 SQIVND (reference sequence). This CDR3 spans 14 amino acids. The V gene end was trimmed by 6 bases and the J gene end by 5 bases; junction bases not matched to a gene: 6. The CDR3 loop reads CASRTGGAGYGYTF. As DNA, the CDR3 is TGTGCCAGTAGGACAGGGGGCGCTGGGTATGGCTACACCTTC.

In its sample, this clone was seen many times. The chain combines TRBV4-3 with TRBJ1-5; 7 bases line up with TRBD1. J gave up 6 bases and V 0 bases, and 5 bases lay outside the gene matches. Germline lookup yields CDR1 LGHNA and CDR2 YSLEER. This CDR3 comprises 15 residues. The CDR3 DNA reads TGCGCCAGCAGCCAAGAGGTTACAGGGGTTCAGCCCCAGCATTTT. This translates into CASSQEVTGVQPQHF.